The next 15 T cell receptor beta chains were all read from a single sample in a study of cytomegalovirus exposure and HLA in healthy donors. The PCR ran on 60 Vbeta and 13 Jbeta primers. Assay: immunoSEQ multiplex PCR; the TCRdb copy retains only in-frame clones and omits some. The data contain 65,000 to 100,000 clones, roughly 77% of them singletons. Sequenced material: PBMCs. The origin of the receptors is a woman aged 40 to 49 in good health and CMV-seropositive.

The rearrangement joins TRBV6-1 to TRBJ1-2, with D possibly being TRBD1 (6 bases). CDR3 size: 14 residues. Germline loops: CDR1 MNHNS, CDR2 SASEGT. Trimming shortened V by 5 bases and J by 4 bases, and 14 bases separated the two germline ends. In DNA, the CDR3 is TGTGCCAGCAGTCTCCTTGGGGACACCTATGGCTACACCTTC. Translated, it gives CASSLLGDTYGYTF.

The count of this clone is one. The CDR3 DNA follows: TGTGCCAGCAGCTTGGCAGGGTGGGAGCAGTACTTC. It is translated as CASSLAGWEQYF. The chain carries TRBV5-4 and TRBJ2-7, with a possible D match to TRBD1 (5 bases). The CDR3 consists of 12 residues. V lost 0 bases, J lost 7 bases, and 8 bases lay in between. CDR1 SGHNT and CDR2 YYREEE come from the germline V gene (reference sequence).

A few counts support this clone. CDR3 residues: CASSPRSSVSYEQYF. As DNA, the CDR3 is TGTGCCAGCTCACCCCGGAGCTCAGTCTCCTACGAGCAGTACTTC. The rearrangement links TRBV18 to TRBJ2-7; D is unresolved. V lost 3 bases, J lost 0 bases, and 12 bases lay in between. Germline CDR1 KGHSH, CDR2 LQKENI. The CDR3 runs 15 residues.

This chain uses TRBV18 with TRBJ1-2; the match to TRBD1 covers 8 bases. This CDR3 contains 14 residues. Per germline, CDR1 KGHSH and CDR2 LQKENI. J gave up 2 bases and V 5 bases, and 4 bases lay outside the gene matches. CDR3 sequence: CASSAGQANYGYTF. In nucleotides, the CDR3 is TGTGCCAGCTCAGCGGGACAGGCCAACTATGGCTACACCTTC.

The chain combines TRBV30 with TRBJ2-5, with 12 bases lining up with TRBD2. There are 17 residues in the CDR3. CDR1 is GTSNPN, CDR2 SVGIG, per germline (reference sequence). V was clipped by 4 bases and J by 1 base; unmatched bases: 10. CDR3 in amino acids: CAWTTGWTSGTQETQYF. Here the CDR3 DNA reads TGTGCCTGGACCACGGGATGGACTAGCGGGACCCAAGAGACCCAGTACTTC.

This clone was counted between two and nine times. V is TRBV9 and J is TRBJ2-5; 9 nucleotides line up with TRBD2. TRBJ2-7 matches the DNA end more closely, so the J call is doubtful. Germline CDR1 is SGDLS and CDR2 is YYNGEE. The CDR3 extends over 15 amino acids. CDR3 in DNA: TGTGCCAGCAGCGTAGGTTCTAGCGGGACTTACGAGCAGTACTTC. The encoded protein is CASSVGSSGTYEQYF.

The chain combines TRBV14 with TRBJ2-7; 9 bases agree with TRBD1. This CDR3 comprises 18 residues. CDR1 and CDR2 from the germline V gene are SGHDN and FVKESK. The V gene end was trimmed by 1 base and the J gene end by 0 bases; junction bases not matched to a gene: 10. The CDR3 region is CASSQGGTGPNPSYEQYF. The CDR3 region has the DNA TGTGCCAGCAGCCAAGGAGGGACAGGGCCAAACCCCTCCTACGAGCAGTACTTC.

This clone was seen a few times. The V gene is TRBV28, the J gene TRBJ2-1, with D tentatively TRBD2 (5 bases). V was trimmed by 5 bases and J by 0 bases, leaving 14 bases between them. Germline V CDR1 and CDR2: MDHEN, SYDVKM. CDR3 size: 16 residues. The CDR3 spells CASSPAGLSSYNEQFF. DNA for the CDR3: TGTGCCAGCAGTCCGGCGGGCCTGAGCTCCTACAATGAGCAGTTCTTC.

This chain links TRBV2 with TRBJ1-3, with TRBD1 matching 7 bases. V shed 8 bases, J shed 0 bases, and the junction held 4 bases outside the gene matches. The CDR3 covers 14 residues. Germline values: CDR1 SNHLY, CDR2 FYNNEI. This CDR3 reads CASSWTGSGNTIYF. The DNA of the CDR3 is TGTGCCAGCTCCTGGACAGGCTCTGGAAACACCATATATTTT.

The chain recombines TRBV4-3 with TRBJ2-3, with TRBD2 identical over 9 bases. V lost 0 bases and J lost 3; bases outside the gene matches: 16. There are 20 residues in the CDR3. Germline V gives CDR1 LGHNA, CDR2 YSLEER. CDR3 in DNA: TGCGCCAGCAGCCAAGAGGCCCCCATCGGGGGCGGGAGGGTTACAGATACGCAGTATTTT. This gives the protein CASSQEAPIGGGRVTDTQYF.

The chain uses TRBV6-5 and TRBJ2-3; possible D gene TRBD1, 5 bases. V was pared by 1 base and J by 0 bases, with 8 bases between. Germline V lookup: CDR1 MNHEY, CDR2 SVGAGI. The CDR3 sequence is 15 residues long. CDR3 protein: CASSYWGRSTDTQYF. The CDR3 nucleotides are TGTGCCAGCAGTTACTGGGGCAGAAGCACAGATACGCAGTATTTT.

CDR3 loop: CASSAQGAQNTGELFF. Here the CDR3 DNA reads TGTGCCAGCAGCGCACAGGGGGCGCAGAACACCGGGGAGCTGTTTTTT. V is TRBV7-2 and J is TRBJ2-2, with TRBD1 matching over 9 bases. V was clipped by 5 bases and J by 1 base; unmatched bases: 5. CDR3 length: 16 amino acids. The germline V gene encodes CDR1 SGHTA and CDR2 FQGNSA. Based on the CDR3 plus reference TRBV7-2 and TRBJ2-2, the full variable domain is GAGVSQSPSNKVTEKGKDVELRCDPISGHTALYWYRQSLGQGLEFLIYFQGNSAPDKSGLPSDRFSAERTGGSVSTLTIQRTQQEDSAVYLCASSAQGAQNTGELFFGEGSRLTVL.

The genes are TRBV7-9 and TRBJ1-1, with TRBD1 identical over 7 bases. The CDR3 runs 12 residues. Germline CDR1 SEHNR, CDR2 FQNEAQ (reference sequence). The junction had 5 bases not matched to a gene; V was cut back by 4 bases and J by 9 bases. The CDR3 bases are TGTGCCAGCAGCTACGGGGACAGTCAAGCTTTCTTT. Translating gives CASSYGDSQAFF.

The chain joins TRBV4-3 to TRBJ1-1; maybe TRBD1 (5 bases). Deletions cut 0 bases from V and 5 bases from J, with 13 bases between. Germline lookup yields CDR1 LGHNA and CDR2 YSLEER. The CDR3 contains 15 residues. CDR3 sequence: CASSQDSGDGTEAFF. CDR3 nucleotide sequence: TGCGCCAGCAGCCAAGATTCGGGGGACGGGACTGAAGCTTTCTTT.

In its sample, this clone was seen once. The J gene is TRBJ1-5, the V gene TRBV9, with D possibly TRBD1 on 6 matching bases. CDR1 and CDR2 from the germline V gene are SGDLS and YYNGEE. The CDR3 spans 14 residues. Trimming left V 2 bases short and J 3 bases short, with 9 bases between. CDR3 protein: CASSVGAPNQPQHF. The CDR3 nucleotides are TGTGCCAGCAGCGTGGGGGCCCCCAATCAGCCCCAGCATTTT.